What follows are 28 T cell receptor beta chains derived from one specimen sequenced in a study of blood T cell repertoires in COVID-19. Clones were sequenced by immunoSEQ multiplex PCR, and TCRdb holds only the in-frame ones, with some missing. The table records about 42,000 clones, under 80% of them present only once. The sequencing input was peripheral blood. These receptors were collected from a man older than 75 with acute or convalescent COVID-19.

The chain is built from TRBV19 and TRBJ1-5; weak D call: TRBD1 (5 bases). Germline V lookup: CDR1 LNHDA, CDR2 SQIVND (reference sequence). The CDR3 runs 16 residues. V lost 6 bases, J lost 4 bases, and 19 bases lay in between. CDR3 in DNA: TGTGCCAGTAGGCGTTGCGCAGGGTGTAGAAATCAGCCCCAGCATTTT. It is translated as CASRRCAGCRNQPQHF. The variable domain in full, with the rest retrieved from reference TRBV19 and TRBJ1-5, is DGGITQSPKYLFRKEGQNVTLSCEQNLNHDAMYWYRQDPGQGLRLIYYSQIVNDFQKGDIAEGYSVSREKKESFPLTVTSAQKNPTAFYLCASRRCAGCRNQPQHFGDGTRLSIL.

The V call is TRBV5-6, the J call TRBJ2-7, with D possibly matching TRBD2 (5 bases). V was trimmed by 4 bases and J by 13 bases, leaving 18 bases between them. The CDR3 is 12 residues long. Germline V lookup: CDR1 SGHDT, CDR2 YYEEEE. The CDR3 sequence: CASSASGLAAYF. Here the CDR3 DNA reads TGTGCCAGCAGCGCCTCGGGTCTAGCAGCCTACTTC.

This clone was recorded once. The V gene is TRBV5-1, the J gene TRBJ2-5; 9 nucleotides line up with TRBD1. Trimming cost V 1 base and J 5 bases; bases outside gene matches: 6. Germline CDR1 reads SGHRS; CDR2 reads YFSETQ. There are 15 residues in the CDR3. The CDR3 is CASSLNTGGSETQYF. CDR3 coding DNA: TGCGCCAGCAGCTTGAACACAGGGGGCTCCGAGACCCAGTACTTC.

This clone was seen a few times. The V gene is TRBV9, the J gene TRBJ2-1; 8 nucleotides align to TRBD2. The length of the CDR3 is 14 residues. The junction had 11 bases not matched to a gene; V was cut back by 7 bases and J by 8 bases. CDR1 is SGDLS, CDR2 YYNGEE, per germline. CDR3 DNA sequence: TGTGCCAGCTCGGTGGCGGGACTAGGGGATGAGCAGTTCTTC. This translates into CASSVAGLGDEQFF.

This rearrangement joins TRBV3-1 (or the pseudogene TRBV3-2) to TRBJ1-2; 8 bases map to TRBD1. With V trimmed by 1 base and J by 6 bases, 4 bases remained unmatched. Germline assignment: CDR1 LGHDT and CDR2 YNNKEL (reference sequence). The CDR3 runs to 14 residues. Here the CDR3 reads CASSQARGLDGYTF. The CDR3 DNA sequence: TGTGCCAGCAGCCAAGCCAGGGGGCTTGATGGCTACACCTTC.

The V and J genes are TRBV30 and TRBJ2-2; D not resolved. Germline assignment: CDR1 GTSNPN and CDR2 SVGIG (reference sequence). Trimming took 2 bases from V and 0 from J, leaving 13 bases between them. The CDR3 has 16 residues. The CDR3 nucleotides read TGTGCCTGGAGTTCCCTCGGAGCAGCGAACACCGGGGAGCTGTTTTTT. This codes for CAWSSLGAANTGELFF.

This clone was picked up one time. The chain links TRBV5-6 to TRBJ2-3; TRBD2 agrees at 12 bases. V shed 1 base, J shed 4 bases, and the junction held 10 bases outside the gene matches. Looked up from germline, CDR1 is SGHDT and CDR2 is YYEEEE. CDR3 length: 18 amino acids. CDR3 nucleotide sequence: TGTGCCAGCAGCTTGCCTAGCGGGAGGGCCATCGTAGCAGATACGCAGTATTTT. This codes for CASSLPSGRAIVADTQYF. Looking up the rest from reference TRBV5-6 and TRBJ2-3 gives the full variable domain: DAGVTQSPTHLIKTRGQQVTLRCSPKSGHDTVSWYQQALGQGPQFIFQYYEEEERQRGNFPDRFSGHQFPNYSSELNVNALLLGDSALYLCASSLPSGRAIVADTQYFGPGTRLTVL.

The rearrangement uses TRBV5-1 and TRBJ1-2; D perhaps matches TRBD1 (5 bases). Looked up from germline, CDR1 is SGHRS and CDR2 is YFSETQ. CDR3 length: 15 amino acids. The germline V and J ends were trimmed by 1 base and 4 bases, with 14 bases remaining between them. The CDR3 DNA follows: TGCGCCAGCAGCTTGTCAGGGCGCGGTGGCTATGGCTACACCTTC. It specifies CASSLSGRGGYGYTF.

The V call is TRBV5-4, the J call TRBJ2-5, with 7 bases lining up with TRBD1. With V trimmed by 4 bases and J by 5 bases, 8 bases remained unmatched. The CDR3 totals 14 residues. Germline-derived CDR1 and CDR2 are SGHNT and YYREEE (reference sequence). The CDR3 DNA reads TGTGCCAGCAGCCGACAGGGAACGGGGGAGACCCAGTACTTC. This sequence encodes CASSRQGTGETQYF.

This chain connects TRBV3-1 (or the pseudogene TRBV3-2) to TRBJ1-1, with 8 nucleotides matching TRBD1. The CDR3 covers 15 residues. V shed 0 bases, J shed 6 bases, and the junction held 6 bases outside the gene matches. Germline V CDR1 and CDR2: LGHDT, YNNKEL (reference sequence). CDR3: CASSQEWTGTSEAFF. CDR3 DNA sequence: TGTGCCAGCAGCCAAGAATGGACAGGGACGTCTGAAGCTTTCTTT.

V and J are TRBV7-9 and TRBJ1-5; no clear D. This CDR3 has 14 residues. Germline CDR1 and CDR2: SEHNR and FQNEAQ (reference sequence). V was clipped by 3 bases and J by 4 bases, with 10 bases between them. CDR3 DNA sequence: TGTGCCAGCAGCTTCCAACAGCAAAATCAGCCCCAGCATTTT. As protein: CASSFQQQNQPQHF.

V usage is TRBV7-9 and J usage is TRBJ1-4; TRBD1 matches 7 bases. The CDR3 extends over 15 amino acids. Germline assignment: CDR1 SEHNR and CDR2 FQNEAQ (reference sequence). V was clipped by 1 base and J by 8 bases; unmatched bases: 7. The CDR3 sequence: CASSLGGQIREKLFF. The CDR3 DNA reads as TGTGCCAGCAGCTTAGGGGGACAGATCCGAGAAAAACTGTTTTTT.

The CDR3 region has the DNA TGTGCCAGCAGCTTACGACAGGGCTCTGAAGCTTTCTTT. Translating it yields CASSLRQGSEAFF. The chain recombines TRBV11-2 with TRBJ1-1, with 7 bases identical to TRBD1. Germline V gives CDR1 SGHAT, CDR2 FQNNGV. This CDR3 is 13 amino acids long. J was trimmed by 6 bases and V by 2 bases; bases with no gene match: 3.

The chain is built from TRBV19 and TRBJ1-6; tentatively, D is TRBD1 (5 bases). CDR1 is LNHDA and CDR2 is SQIVND in the germline V gene (reference sequence). The length of the CDR3 is 18 residues. V lost 4 bases and J lost 2, with 18 bases in between. CDR3 in amino acids: CASSNARQRLAYNSPLHF. CDR3 nucleotides: TGTGCCAGTAGTAATGCGAGACAGCGTTTGGCCTATAATTCACCCCTCCACTTT.

The chain couples TRBV9 to TRBJ2-5, with a tentative D call TRBD1 (5 bases). CDR3 size: 15 residues. Per the germline V gene, CDR1 is SGDLS and CDR2 is YYNGEE. V dropped 0 bases and J dropped 5 bases, with 14 bases sitting between them. The CDR3 region is CASSVDGRALETQYF. The CDR3 bases are TGTGCCAGCAGCGTAGATGGCAGGGCTTTGGAGACCCAGTACTTC.

This chain connects TRBV6-1 to TRBJ2-2, with 9 bases matching TRBD1. The CDR3 length is 15 residues. CDR1 is MNHNS and CDR2 is SASEGT in the germline V gene. The V segment lost 5 bases and the J segment 8 bases; nucleotides outside the gene matches: 9. The CDR3 region is CASSSQQGAAGELFF. Written as DNA, the CDR3 is TGTGCCAGCAGTTCTCAACAGGGGGCGGCTGGGGAGCTGTTTTTT.

The chain employs TRBV2 and TRBJ2-5; 9 nucleotides agree with TRBD1. Germline values: CDR1 SNHLY, CDR2 FYNNEI. With V trimmed by 6 bases and J by 4 bases, 3 bases remained unmatched. This CDR3 has 13 amino acids. As DNA, the CDR3 is TGTGCCAGCAGGCCGGGACAGGGAGAGACCCAGTACTTC. This encodes CASRPGQGETQYF. Drawing the rest from reference TRBV2 and TRBJ2-5, the complete variable domain is EPEVTQTPSHQVTQMGQEVILRCVPISNHLYFYWYRQILGQKVEFLVSFYNNEISEKSEIFDDQFSVERPDGSNFTLKIRSTKLEDSAMYFCASRPGQGETQYFGPGTRLLVL.

The V gene is TRBV6-5, the J gene TRBJ1-1; D gene unclear. The CDR3 covers 13 residues. CDR1 MNHEY and CDR2 SVGAGI come from the germline V gene. The germline V and J ends were trimmed by 6 bases and 5 bases, with 13 bases remaining between them. CDR3 DNA: TGTGCCAGCAGAATTACTTCGGGAACTGAAGCTTTCTTT. Its translation is CASRITSGTEAFF.

This clone occurred once. The genes are TRBV28 and TRBJ1-2; D call uncertain. The V end lost 3 bases, the J end lost 8 bases, and 13 bases lay between the germline ends. Germline V gene data show CDR1 as MDHEN and CDR2 as SYDVKM. The CDR3 runs 13 residues. CDR3 loop: CASSLAGRVGYTF. The CDR3 nucleotides are TGTGCCAGCAGTTTGGCAGGTCGTGTCGGCTACACCTTC.

As DNA, the CDR3 is TGTGCCAGCAGCTTCCGCAGCGCCTACGAGCAGTACTTC. Translation gives CASSFRSAYEQYF. This chain connects TRBV5-8 to TRBJ2-7; D unresolved. Looked up from germline, CDR1 is SGHTS and CDR2 is YDEGEE. With 2 bases removed from V and 2 bases from J, the gap between germline ends came to 8 bases. The CDR3 spans 13 residues.

This rearrangement joins TRBV5-1 to TRBJ2-3; D is uncertain. The CDR3 runs 12 residues. V was pared by 4 bases and J by 4 bases, with 7 bases between. The germline gives CDR1 SGHRS, CDR2 YFSETQ. In DNA form, the CDR3 reads TGCGCCAGCAGCCTCCCTGCAGATACGCAGTATTTT. Translation gives CASSLPADTQYF.

The chain carries TRBV5-1 and TRBJ2-1; 9 bases line up with TRBD2. The CDR3 has 16 amino acids. V was pared by 1 base and J by 6 bases, with 8 bases of the junction left unmatched. Germline V CDR1 and CDR2: SGHRS, YFSETQ. DNA for the CDR3: TGCGCCAGCAGCTTGTTGGGTAGCGGGAGCAGCAATGAGCAGTTCTTC. It encodes CASSLLGSGSSNEQFF.

This sequence joins TRBV5-1 and TRBJ1-2, with TRBD1 matching 10 bases. V shed 3 bases, J shed 7 bases, and the junction held 9 bases outside the gene matches. CDR3 length: 15 amino acids. Germline V gene lookup returns CDR1 SGHRS and CDR2 YFSETQ. CDR3 DNA: TGCGCCAGCAGCTCCATTGGGGACAGGGGTTCTGGCTACACCTTC. Its translation: CASSSIGDRGSGYTF. The complete variable domain, with remaining parts taken from reference TRBV5-1 and TRBJ1-2, reads KAGVTQTPRYLIKTRGQQVTLSCSPISGHRSVSWYQQTPGQGLQFLFEYFSETQRNKGNFPGRFSGRQFSNSRSEMNVSTLELGDSALYLCASSSIGDRGSGYTFGSGTRLTVV.

This clone appeared once. J is TRBJ1-4 and V is TRBV5-5; tentative D call: TRBD1 (6 bases). This CDR3 spans 16 amino acids. CDR1 and CDR2 (germline): SGHKS, YYEKEE (reference sequence). Trimming took off 2 bases at V and 0 bases at J, with 11 bases between the two ends. DNA for the CDR3: TGTGCCAGCAGCTTCGTGGGACATGCAACTAATGAAAAACTGTTTTTT. This translates into CASSFVGHATNEKLFF.

The rearrangement joins TRBV20-1 to TRBJ2-3; weak D call: TRBD2 (6 bases). CDR3 length: 14 amino acids. Germline V lookup: CDR1 DFQATT, CDR2 SNEGSKA (reference sequence). V dropped 3 bases and J dropped 1 base, with 11 bases sitting between them. CDR3 nucleotides: TGCAGTGCTAGTTCCGGGAGTGGCACAGATACGCAGTATTTT. Amino acid sequence: CSASSGSGTDTQYF.

The J gene is TRBJ1-2, the V gene TRBV10-1; D might be TRBD1 (5 bases). The CDR3 consists of 13 residues. Germline lookup yields CDR1 WNHNN and CDR2 SYGVQD (reference sequence). V was pared by 5 bases and J by 4 bases, with 11 bases between. CDR3 region: CASSQGSFYGYTF. CDR3 DNA sequence: TGCGCCAGCAGTCAGGGATCTTTCTATGGCTACACCTTC.

The genes are TRBV7-3 and TRBJ2-5, with no clear D. The CDR3 length is 13 residues. In germline, CDR1 is SGHTA, CDR2 FQGTGA. Trimming took off 0 bases at V and 2 bases at J, with 4 bases between the two ends. CDR3 in amino acids: CASSLTYQETQYF. The CDR3 DNA reads TGTGCCAGCAGCTTAACGTATCAAGAGACCCAGTACTTC.

The V call is TRBV5-8, the J call TRBJ1-6; D might be TRBD1 (5 bases). The germline CDR1 and CDR2 sequences are SGHTS and YDEGEE. The CDR3 covers 14 residues. V gave up 5 bases and J gave up 9 bases, with 15 bases separating them. The DNA of the CDR3 is TGTGCCAGCAGTCGGGGGACGGGCATTTCACCCCTCCACTTT. It is translated as CASSRGTGISPLHF.